The 27 T cell receptor beta chains reported below all come from one sample, sequenced in a study of Ad26.COV2.S vaccination and SARS-CoV-2 variants. Treatment described: 15 to 20 received Ad26.COV2.S at low or high dose, single or two shots; roughly five received placebo; per-sample allocation not given. It was on day 63 after the first vaccine or placebo injection that samples were taken. The data were produced by immunoSEQ multiplex PCR, yet TCRdb's version contains in-frame clones alone and is incomplete. The sample records about 440,000 clones, about 92% being singletons. Sequenced here: peripheral blood, sampled in a trial of Ad26.COV2.S vaccine versus placebo. The receptors come from a person between 18 and 65 years old who received the Ad26.COV2.S COVID-19 vaccine or a placebo.

The chain joins TRBV29-1 to TRBJ2-4; the match to TRBD1 covers 8 bases. The CDR3 extends over 16 amino acids. J was trimmed by 0 bases and V by 4 bases; bases with no gene match: 8. Germline CDR1 SQVTM, CDR2 ANQGSEA. CDR3 protein: CSVAGGERLAKNIQYF. The CDR3 DNA is TGCAGCGTTGCAGGGGGCGAAAGGCTAGCCAAAAACATTCAGTACTTC.

The chain is built from TRBV9 and TRBJ2-3; TRBD2 matches 8 bases. With V trimmed by 3 bases and J by 4 bases, 4 bases remained unmatched. The CDR3 consists of 14 residues. Germline V gene lookup returns CDR1 SGDLS and CDR2 YYNGEE. The CDR3: CASSAAGVADTQYF. In DNA, the CDR3 is TGTGCCAGCAGCGCAGCGGGAGTTGCAGATACGCAGTATTTT.

This rearrangement joins TRBV11-2 to TRBJ2-3; TRBD2 matches 7 bases. CDR1 is SGHAT and CDR2 is FQNNGV in the germline V gene. The CDR3 spans 12 residues. Trimming cost V 5 bases and J 11 bases; bases outside gene matches: 7. This CDR3 reads CASSHTSVEQYF. The CDR3 DNA sequence: TGTGCCAGCAGCCATACTAGCGTAGAGCAGTATTTT.

The chain has TRBV4-1 and TRBJ2-7, with 9 bases identical to TRBD2. CDR3 length: 15 amino acids. Looked up from germline, CDR1 is MGHRA and CDR2 is YSYEKL. V lost 1 base to trimming and J lost 4 bases; unmatched junction nucleotides: 5. CDR3 residues: CASSQGAGGIYEQYF. For the CDR3, the DNA is TGCGCCAGCAGCCAAGGGGCGGGGGGGATTTACGAGCAGTACTTC.

The chain employs TRBV27 and TRBJ2-3, with 11 nucleotides matching TRBD2. The CDR3 length is 15 residues. CDR1 MNHEY and CDR2 SMNVEV come from the germline V gene (reference sequence). V gave up 6 bases and J gave up 1 base; unmatched junction bases: 3. CDR3 DNA: TGTGCCAGCAGATCGGGACTAGCGGGCACAGATACGCAGTATTTT. This gives the protein CASRSGLAGTDTQYF.

This sequence joins TRBV9 and TRBJ1-3; D ambiguous. This CDR3 is 14 amino acids long. V lost 1 base and J 4 bases, leaving 9 bases between the germline ends. Germline V CDR1 and CDR2: SGDLS, YYNGEE. CDR3 nucleotides: TGTGCCAGCAGCGTAAGCCAGTCCGGAAACACCATATATTTT. Translating it yields CASSVSQSGNTIYF. Using reference TRBV9 and TRBJ1-3 for the parts outside the CDR3, the full variable domain is DSGVTQTPKHLITATGQRVTLRCSPRSGDLSVYWYQQSLDQGLQFLIQYYNGEERAKGNILERFSAQQFPDLHSELNLSSLELGDSALYFCASSVSQSGNTIYFGEGSWLTVV.

CDR3: CSARTSAMMNTEAFF. The CDR3 DNA reads TGCAGCGCCCGGACCTCCGCAATGATGAACACTGAAGCTTTCTTT. This chain connects TRBV29-1 to TRBJ1-1, with no clear D. V shed 7 bases and J shed 0 bases, with 18 bases lying between them. CDR3 size: 15 residues. The germline CDR1 and CDR2 sequences are SQVTM and ANQGSEA.

The rearrangement joins TRBV4-1 to TRBJ2-5, with 7 bases matching TRBD1. The CDR3 is 16 residues long. The J segment lost 1 base and the V segment lost 0 bases, leaving 5 bases of the junction unmatched. Germline assignment: CDR1 MGHRA and CDR2 YSYEKL. The CDR3 spells CASSQDTGQFQETQYF. DNA of the CDR3: TGCGCCAGCAGCCAAGATACGGGACAGTTCCAAGAGACCCAGTACTTC.

The chain has TRBV27 and TRBJ1-6, with TRBD1 matching 12 bases. This CDR3 comprises 14 residues. V shed 4 bases, J shed 10 bases, and the junction held 2 bases outside the gene matches. CDR1 and CDR2 from the germline V gene are MNHEY and SMNVEV (reference sequence). CDR3 sequence (DNA): TGTGCCAGCAGTTCCGGGACAGGGGGCTCACCCCTCCACTTT. Its protein product is CASSSGTGGSPLHF.

The chain is built from TRBV6-2 or TRBV6-3 and TRBJ2-7; weak D call: TRBD2 (6 bases). This CDR3 is 16 amino acids long. Trimming removed 5 bases at V and 2 bases at J, with 19 bases between. The germline V gene encodes CDR1 MNHEY and CDR2 SVGEGT. As DNA, the CDR3 is TGTGCCAGCAGTGACTACGGGACTCAAATCGCCTACGAGCAGTACTTC. Its translation is CASSDYGTQIAYEQYF.

This rearrangement joins TRBV12-3 or TRBV12-4 to TRBJ1-5; D ambiguous. The CDR3 length is 13 residues. Trimming took 7 bases from V and 5 from J, leaving 12 bases between them. The CDR3 loop is CASKGRTDQPQHF. CDR3 nucleotides: TGTGCCAGCAAAGGCAGAACCGATCAGCCCCAGCATTTT.

The V and J genes are TRBV5-6 and TRBJ2-4; D possibly uses TRBD1 or TRBD2 (5 bases each). Germline V gives CDR1 SGHDT, CDR2 YYEEEE. This CDR3 has 14 amino acids. V was shortened by 4 bases and J by 8 bases, with 16 bases between the two germline ends. The CDR3 loop reads CASSPSLGRDIQYF. DNA of the CDR3: TGTGCCAGCAGCCCCTCGTTGGGACGGGACATTCAGTACTTC.

As DNA, the CDR3 is TGTGCCAGTAGCCCCTGGGGTGCTTACGAGCAGTACTTC. Protein sequence: CASSPWGAYEQYF. This chain uses TRBV19 with TRBJ2-7, with no clear D. The V gene lost 6 bases and the J gene lost 4 bases, with 13 bases spanning the gap. The CDR3 runs to 13 residues. The germline V gene has CDR1 LNHDA and CDR2 SQIVND (reference sequence).

The chain employs TRBV19 and TRBJ1-2; TRBD1 matches 7 bases. Germline CDR1 LNHDA, CDR2 SQIVND (reference sequence). There are 15 residues in the CDR3. V gave up 5 bases and J gave up 6 bases; unmatched junction bases: 12. The CDR3 protein is CASSRSGGTSHGYTF. CDR3 nucleotides: TGTGCCAGTAGTCGGTCAGGGGGGACAAGTCATGGCTACACCTTC.

V is TRBV15 and J is TRBJ1-2; D is possibly TRBD1 (6 bases). The V and J ends lost 0 bases and 4 bases respectively, with 18 bases between them. Germline CDR1 reads LNHNV; CDR2 reads YYDKDF (reference sequence). The length of the CDR3 is 17 residues. The CDR3 coding sequence is TGTGCCACCAGCAGAGAGGTAGGGACTCCGGGGGCCTATGGCTACACCTTC. Residues: CATSREVGTPGAYGYTF.

The J gene is TRBJ2-7, the V gene TRBV6-5; 8 positions agree with TRBD1. CDR3 size: 14 residues. Germline assignment: CDR1 MNHEY and CDR2 SVGAGI. The V gene end was trimmed by 5 bases and the J gene end by 2 bases; junction bases not matched to a gene: 5. CDR3 region: CASSPGQGTYEQYF. The DNA of the CDR3 is TGTGCCAGCAGTCCCGGACAGGGTACCTACGAGCAGTACTTC.

This chain connects TRBV7-3 to TRBJ2-1, with 12 bases identical to TRBD2. V lost 5 bases to trimming and J lost 0 bases; unmatched junction nucleotides: 5. CDR1 is SGHTA, CDR2 FQGTGA, per germline. This CDR3 spans 17 amino acids. The CDR3 DNA is TGTGCCAGCAGCCCGGGACTAGCGGGTCGCTCCTACAATGAGCAGTTCTTC. This encodes CASSPGLAGRSYNEQFF.

The genes are TRBV11-3 and TRBJ2-2; a possible D gene is TRBD1 (8 bases). The germline V gene encodes CDR1 SGHNT and CDR2 YENEEA. V was pared by 5 bases and J by 3 bases, with 13 bases between. The CDR3 runs 15 residues. CDR3 DNA: TGTGCCAGCAGCCAACAGGGGGGGGACACCGGGGAGCTGTTTTTT. Its translation: CASSQQGGDTGELFF.

V and J are TRBV5-1 and TRBJ2-5; 9 bases are shared with TRBD2. The V gene end was trimmed by 4 bases and the J gene end by 2 bases; junction bases not matched to a gene: 6. The CDR3 runs to 15 residues. Germline loops: CDR1 SGHRS, CDR2 YFSETQ. CDR3 loop: CASSVSGSRQETQYF. The CDR3 DNA sequence: TGCGCCAGCAGCGTTAGCGGGAGCCGTCAAGAGACCCAGTACTTC. The complete variable domain, with remaining parts taken from reference TRBV5-1 and TRBJ2-5, reads KAGVTQTPRYLIKTRGQQVTLSCSPISGHRSVSWYQQTPGQGLQFLFEYFSETQRNKGNFPGRFSGRQFSNSRSEMNVSTLELGDSALYLCASSVSGSRQETQYFGPGTRLLVL.

In its sample, this clone was seen once. The chain employs TRBV9 and TRBJ2-5, with TRBD2 matching over 8 bases. Germline CDR1 is SGDLS and CDR2 is YYNGEE. V was clipped by 3 bases and J by 1 base; unmatched bases: 8. This CDR3 has 16 amino acids. The CDR3 spells CASSGGTSSLQETQYF. For the CDR3, the DNA is TGTGCCAGCAGCGGAGGGACTAGTTCCCTCCAAGAGACCCAGTACTTC. The full variable domain, rest sourced from reference TRBV9 and TRBJ2-5, is DSGVTQTPKHLITATGQRVTLRCSPRSGDLSVYWYQQSLDQGLQFLIQYYNGEERAKGNILERFSAQQFPDLHSELNLSSLELGDSALYFCASSGGTSSLQETQYFGPGTRLLVL.

The rearrangement uses TRBV18 and TRBJ2-7; no reliable D call. Trimming took off 3 bases at V and 0 bases at J, with 9 bases between the two ends. This CDR3 has 14 amino acids. Germline CDR1 and CDR2: KGHSH and LQKENI. The CDR3 reads CASSPSARSYEQYF. DNA for the CDR3: TGTGCCAGCTCACCCTCAGCCCGCTCCTACGAGCAGTACTTC.

The J gene is TRBJ2-1, the V gene TRBV5-4; 10 bases fit TRBD2. Per the germline V gene, CDR1 is SGHNT and CDR2 is YYREEE (reference sequence). Unmatched junction bases numbered 5, after V lost 3 bases and J lost 2 bases. The CDR3 runs to 16 residues. The CDR3, as DNA: TGTGCCAGCAGCTCCCAGAGCGGGAGGGCCTACAATGAGCAGTTCTTC. Its protein product is CASSSQSGRAYNEQFF.

The chain couples TRBV28 to TRBJ1-6; D is perhaps TRBD1 (5 bases). This CDR3 is built from 15 residues. V was cut by 7 bases and J by 10 bases, with 20 bases left in between. The V gene's germline CDR1 is MDHEN and CDR2 SYDVKM. The CDR3 spells CASTNYAPRESPLHF. CDR3 nucleotide sequence: TGTGCCAGCACTAATTATGCCCCCAGGGAATCACCCCTCCACTTT.

The chain is built from TRBV7-3 and TRBJ2-6; D unresolved. In germline, CDR1 is SGHTA, CDR2 FQGTGA. The CDR3 runs 14 residues. Trimming took off 2 bases at V and 0 bases at J, with 2 bases between the two ends. The DNA of the CDR3 is TGTGCCAGCAGCTTAGACTCTGGGGCCAACGTCCTGACTTTC. Residues: CASSLDSGANVLTF.

The chain joins TRBV5-1 to TRBJ1-1; D is possibly TRBD1 (5 bases). Germline CDR1 and CDR2: SGHRS and YFSETQ. The V and J ends lost 3 bases and 1 base respectively, with 10 bases between them. The CDR3 spans 14 residues. The CDR3 is CASSWEGRNTEAFF. The CDR3 coding sequence is TGCGCCAGCAGCTGGGAGGGGCGGAACACTGAAGCTTTCTTT.

This sequence joins TRBV5-8 and TRBJ1-2; 7 nucleotides match TRBD1. CDR1 and CDR2 from the germline V gene are SGHTS and YDEGEE. V lost 2 bases and J lost 2; bases outside the gene matches: 6. The CDR3 contains 15 residues. The CDR3 region is CASSFAGQQNYGYTF. Here the CDR3 DNA reads TGTGCCAGCAGCTTTGCGGGACAGCAAAACTATGGCTACACCTTC.

CDR3 nucleotide sequence: TGTGCCAGCAGCTTGGCCACGGGGTTGTACGATGAGCAGTTCTTC. Its protein is CASSLATGLYDEQFF. The V call is TRBV5-6, the J call TRBJ2-1; D is perhaps TRBD2 (5 bases). CDR3 size: 15 residues. Germline V CDR1 and CDR2: SGHDT, YYEEEE. Trimming removed 0 bases at V and 8 bases at J, with 15 bases between.